The 32 T cell receptor beta chains presented below share a single source sample, sequenced in a study of human T cells and chemical hapten exposure. Time point of the sample: patch test 1, 2 weeks after DPC sensitization. Treatment in this sample: therapeutic diphenylcyclopropenone sensitization with weekly scalp DPC. TCRdb itself ran the RACE reads through MiXCR, one entry per CDR3 protein. This sample has around 300,000 distinct CDR3 sequences, with under 9% found just once. Sequencing used whole blood, obtained in connection with sensitization to the hapten diphenylcyclopropenone (DPC). The receptor set was obtained from a woman younger than 30 with alopecia areata. Some clones in this sample may be carry-over from other donors' samples.

This clonotype was picked up many times. The V and J genes are TRBV7-2 and TRBJ2-4; D uncertain. Trimming cost V 1 base and J 2 bases, with 6 bases left between them. The CDR3 spans 14 residues. Germline V gives CDR1 SGHTA, CDR2 FQGNSA. The DNA of the CDR3 is TGTGCCAGCAGCTTAGGGGGAACCAAAAACATTCAGTACTTC. The encoded protein is CASSLGGTKNIQYF.

The table lists this clonotype with many counts. J is TRBJ2-7 and V is TRBV7-9; D perhaps matches TRBD2 (6 bases). In germline, CDR1 is SEHNR, CDR2 FQNEAQ (reference sequence). V lost 1 base and J lost 3, with 10 bases in between. The CDR3 length is 14 residues. CDR3 in DNA: TGTGCCAGCAGCTTAGGACTAGACGTCTACGAGCAGTACTTC. Its protein is CASSLGLDVYEQYF.

This chain uses TRBV12-3 or TRBV12-4 with TRBJ2-1, with 14 bases aligning to TRBD2. The ends lost 7 bases at V and 6 bases at J; junction bases unmatched: 8. The CDR3 loop spans 16 amino acids. The chain's CDR3 is CASTPRGTSGGNEQFF. The CDR3 DNA is TGTGCCAGCACCCCCCGAGGGACTAGCGGGGGCAATGAGCAGTTCTTC.

This clonotype was seen repeatedly, ten times or more. As DNA, the CDR3 is TGTGCCAGCACTCCCGGGAGTAATGAGCAGTTCTTC. Protein product: CASTPGSNEQFF. V usage is TRBV6-2 or TRBV6-3 and J usage is TRBJ2-1, with D possibly being TRBD2 (6 bases). Germline CDR1 and CDR2: MNHEY and SVGEGT. CDR3 length equals 12 residues. Trimming removed 7 bases at V and 7 bases at J, with 11 bases between.

The table lists this clonotype with many counts. The chain recombines TRBV12-3 or TRBV12-4 with TRBJ2-2, with 10 bases matching TRBD2. The CDR3 covers 14 residues. The junction had 1 base not matched to a gene; V was cut back by 5 bases and J by 4 bases. The CDR3 region is CASSPSGSTGELFF. The CDR3 DNA sequence: TGTGCCAGCAGTCCTAGCGGGAGCACCGGGGAGCTGTTTTTT.

This clonotype was seen at least ten times. This chain uses TRBV6-5 with TRBJ2-7; weak D call: TRBD1 (6 bases). Germline V gene lookup returns CDR1 MNHEY and CDR2 SVGAGI. V was clipped by 5 bases and J by 0 bases, with 8 bases between them. The CDR3 length is 13 residues. DNA for the CDR3: TGTGCCAGCAGTCTCAGGGGCTCCTACGAGCAGTACTTC. Residues: CASSLRGSYEQYF.

This clonotype was recorded at least ten times. The chain links TRBV2 to TRBJ2-6; D remains unclear. The germline V gene encodes CDR1 SNHLY and CDR2 FYNNEI. The CDR3 contains 16 residues. Trimming took off 5 bases at V and 4 bases at J, with 15 bases between the two ends. CDR3 bases: TGTGCCAGCAGTCCCTGGGCCGTAGTGGGGGCCAACGTCCTGACTTTC. It is translated as CASSPWAVVGANVLTF.

This clonotype was observed a handful of times. The V and J genes are TRBV10-3 and TRBJ2-3, with 7 bases matching TRBD2. J lost 0 bases, V lost 8 bases, and 5 bases had no gene match. CDR3 length equals 14 residues. Germline V gene data show CDR1 as ENHRY and CDR2 as SYGVKD. For the CDR3, the DNA is TGTGCCATCCGGGGGGACCCTAGCACAGATACGCAGTATTTT. This encodes CAIRGDPSTDTQYF.

A few counts support this clonotype. The chain recombines TRBV20-1 with TRBJ2-1; the D gene is possibly TRBD1 (6 bases). The CDR3 totals 17 residues. Germline V lookup: CDR1 DFQATT, CDR2 SNEGSKA (reference sequence). Between the trimmed V and J ends, which lost 0 bases and 5 bases, there was a span of 20 bases. CDR3 amino acids: CSARDLKGGWGDNEQFF. The DNA for the CDR3 is TGCAGTGCTAGAGACTTAAAAGGGGGTTGGGGTGACAATGAGCAGTTCTTC.

The chain is built from TRBV7-3 and TRBJ1-1; 10 bases are a match to TRBD1. V was clipped by 0 bases and J by 9 bases; unmatched bases: 10. The V gene's germline CDR1 is SGHTA and CDR2 FQGTGA. This CDR3 spans 16 amino acids. CDR3 coding DNA: TGTGCCAGCAGCTTAACGTTAAGGGACAGGGGCGAGAAAGCTTTCTTT. It translates to CASSLTLRDRGEKAFF.

In this sample, this clonotype turned up many times. The V call is TRBV5-1, the J call TRBJ2-5, with D perhaps matching TRBD1 (6 bases). V was pared by 2 bases and J by 3 bases, with 8 bases between. CDR1 and CDR2 from the germline V gene are SGHRS and YFSETQ. The CDR3 consists of 13 residues. DNA for the CDR3: TGCGCCAGCAGCTTTGGGACAAAAGAGACCCAGTACTTC. Its translation is CASSFGTKETQYF.

This clonotype was picked up a small number of times. The rearrangement links TRBV10-2 to TRBJ1-4, with 9 bases matching TRBD1. In germline, CDR1 is WSHSY, CDR2 SAAADI. CDR3 length: 15 residues. V trimming: 4 bases; J trimming: 11 bases; junction bases outside the gene matches: 11. The CDR3 DNA reads TGCGCCAGCAGTGCCCGGGACAGGGAGGTAGAGAAACTGTTTTTT. Amino acid sequence: CASSARDREVEKLFF.

This clonotype was seen repeatedly, ten times or more. The DNA of the CDR3 is TGTGCCAGCAGTGTCCTACGGGATAATTCACCCCTCCACTTT. Amino acids: CASSVLRDNSPLHF. This chain connects TRBV2 to TRBJ1-6; D is ambiguous. The CDR3 consists of 14 residues. Germline assignment: CDR1 SNHLY and CDR2 FYNNEI. The germline V and J ends were trimmed by 4 bases and 5 bases, with 9 bases remaining between them.

This clonotype was observed a handful of times. The chain is built from TRBV6-5 and TRBJ2-2, with D possibly TRBD1 on 6 matching bases. Between the trimmed V and J ends, which lost 5 bases and 3 bases, there was a span of 13 bases. This CDR3 is 15 amino acids long. CDR1 is MNHEY, CDR2 SVGAGI, per germline. The CDR3 loop is CASSRWGQDTGELFF. CDR3 DNA sequence: TGTGCCAGCAGTCGGTGGGGGCAGGACACCGGGGAGCTGTTTTTT.

This clonotype was detected only a few times. The chain joins TRBV3-1 to TRBJ2-1, with a possible D match to TRBD2 (5 bases). V lost 8 bases, J lost 4 bases, and 15 bases lay in between. Germline V gives CDR1 LGHDT, CDR2 YNNKEL (reference sequence). The CDR3 has 14 residues. The chain's CDR3 is CASGWGERYNEQFF. The CDR3 DNA follows: TGTGCCAGCGGCTGGGGAGAAAGGTACAATGAGCAGTTCTTC.

This clonotype was observed a handful of times. J is TRBJ2-3 and V is TRBV6-5; 10 bases match TRBD2. Trimming removed 4 bases from V and 6 bases from J; junction bases left unmatched: 4. This CDR3 is 14 amino acids long. CDR1 MNHEY and CDR2 SVGAGI come from the germline V gene. The DNA of the CDR3 is TGTGCCAGCAGTTCTGAGACTAGCGGGGATACGCAGTATTTT. Protein: CASSSETSGDTQYF.

This clonotype has ten or more counts. The gene calls are TRBV20-1 and TRBJ2-3; D may be TRBD2 (6 bases). Germline V gene lookup returns CDR1 DFQATT and CDR2 SNEGSKA (reference sequence). The CDR3 consists of 18 residues. Trimming took off 3 bases at V and 0 bases at J, with 22 bases between the two ends. CDR3 DNA: TGCAGTGCTAGGACGTTTGCGCGGGACTCGGGCAGCACAGATACGCAGTATTTT. It codes for CSARTFARDSGSTDTQYF.

This clonotype was observed many times. The V call is TRBV28, the J call TRBJ2-7, with 7 bases identical to TRBD1. CDR3 length equals 14 residues. V dropped 3 bases and J dropped 1; count of bases not matched to a gene: 3. The V gene's germline CDR1 is MDHEN and CDR2 SYDVKM. The CDR3 sequence: CASSFLGQSYEQYF. As DNA, the CDR3 is TGTGCCAGCAGTTTCCTGGGACAGTCCTACGAGCAGTACTTC.

The table lists this clonotype with many counts. J is TRBJ1-1 and V is TRBV29-1; D call uncertain. CDR1 is SQVTM and CDR2 is ANQGSEA in the germline V gene. The CDR3 extends over 13 amino acids. V lost 4 bases and J 0 bases, leaving 9 bases between the germline ends. DNA of the CDR3: TGCAGCGTTGTCGATTTTATGAACACTGAAGCTTTCTTT. Its protein product is CSVVDFMNTEAFF.

V is TRBV11-2 and J is TRBJ2-3; D perhaps matches TRBD2 (6 bases). There are 13 residues in the CDR3. V lost 6 bases and J 6 bases, leaving 13 bases between the germline ends. The germline gives CDR1 SGHAT, CDR2 FQNNGV. This chain's CDR3 is CASRPDYPDTQYF. CDR3 sequence (DNA): TGTGCCAGCAGGCCGGACTATCCGGATACGCAGTATTTT.

The V and J genes are TRBV9 and TRBJ2-3; 15 bases are shared with TRBD2. This CDR3 spans 20 amino acids. The V gene end was trimmed by 3 bases and the J gene end by 3 bases; junction bases not matched to a gene: 14. The germline V gene has CDR1 SGDLS and CDR2 YYNGEE. CDR3 DNA: TGTGCCAGCAGCGCTTTCGCCGGACTAGCGGGGGGGTCCGGTACAGATACGCAGTATTTT. Protein product: CASSAFAGLAGGSGTDTQYF. Full variable domain (remainder filled in from reference TRBV9 and TRBJ2-3): DSGVTQTPKHLITATGQRVTLRCSPRSGDLSVYWYQQSLDQGLQFLIQYYNGEERAKGNILERFSAQQFPDLHSELNLSSLELGDSALYFCASSAFAGLAGGSGTDTQYFGPGTRLTVL.

This clonotype was seen repeatedly, ten times or more. The chain joins TRBV28 to TRBJ1-2; no definite D call. Trimming cost V 4 bases and J 3 bases, with 12 bases left between them. The CDR3 has 14 amino acids. Germline values: CDR1 MDHEN, CDR2 SYDVKM. CDR3 sequence: CASSSDDTYYGYTF. CDR3 sequence (DNA): TGTGCCAGCAGTTCCGACGACACTTACTATGGCTACACCTTC.

This clonotype turned up a few times. The V gene is TRBV7-2, the J gene TRBJ1-6; 11 nucleotides match TRBD1. Germline CDR1 and CDR2: SGHTA and FQGNSA. The CDR3 has 16 amino acids. V was pared by 6 bases and J by 2 bases, with 3 bases of the junction left unmatched. The DNA of the CDR3 is TGTGCCAGCAGACGGACAGGGGGCGCCTATAATTCACCCCTCCACTTT. Residues: CASRRTGGAYNSPLHF.

This clonotype was counted ten times or more. The J gene is TRBJ2-3, the V gene TRBV14; the match to TRBD2 covers 10 bases. V was pared by 4 bases and J by 2 bases, with 3 bases of the junction left unmatched. From germline, CDR1 is SGHDN and CDR2 FVKESK. The CDR3 runs 15 residues. The CDR3 sequence: CASSPLAGATDTQYF. The CDR3 bases are TGTGCCAGCAGCCCGCTAGCGGGGGCCACAGATACGCAGTATTTT.

The chain is built from TRBV18 and TRBJ1-1; no firm D call. The CDR3 is made up of 12 amino acids. Trimming pared 6 bases from V and 3 bases from J, leaving 8 bases between. CDR1 and CDR2 (germline): KGHSH, LQKENI. CDR3 in DNA: TGTGCCAGCTCCACGATGGACACTGAAGCTTTCTTT. It codes for CASSTMDTEAFF.

This clonotype was seen a handful of times. The rearrangement uses TRBV2 and TRBJ1-3; a weak D match, TRBD1 (5 bases). The germline V and J ends were trimmed by 8 bases and 0 bases, with 17 bases remaining between them. The CDR3 is 16 amino acids. CDR1 and CDR2 from the germline V gene are SNHLY and FYNNEI. CDR3 in amino acids: CASGQGGFLSGNTIYF. In DNA, the CDR3 is TGTGCCAGCGGTCAGGGAGGGTTTCTCTCTGGAAACACCATATATTTT.

The sample holds many counts of this clonotype. The chain recombines TRBV28 with TRBJ1-4, with D perhaps TRBD1 (5 bases). The CDR3 totals 14 residues. Germline V CDR1 and CDR2: MDHEN, SYDVKM. V was clipped by 6 bases and J by 7 bases, with 15 bases between them. This chain's CDR3 is CASSTGARREKLFF. CDR3 DNA: TGTGCCAGCAGCACCGGGGCACGGCGTGAAAAACTGTTTTTT. Based on the CDR3 plus reference TRBV28 and TRBJ1-4, the full variable domain is DVKVTQSSRYLVKRTGEKVFLECVQDMDHENMFWYRQDPGLGLRLIYFSYDVKMKEKGDIPEGYSVSREKKERFSLILESASTNQTSMYLCASSTGARREKLFFGSGTQLSVL.

This clonotype appeared many times. The chain recombines TRBV27 with TRBJ2-3; D remains unclear. The V and J ends lost 10 bases and 1 base respectively, with 15 bases between them. In germline, CDR1 is MNHEY, CDR2 SMNVEV (reference sequence). The CDR3 extends over 14 amino acids. CDR3 bases: TGTGCCACCATAGACCCGAACGGCACAGATACGCAGTATTTT. This encodes CATIDPNGTDTQYF.

This clonotype has a count of ten or more. The V gene is TRBV7-2, the J gene TRBJ2-1; D is uncertain. Germline CDR1 is SGHTA and CDR2 is FQGNSA. Trimming stripped 5 bases from V and 8 bases from J, with 16 bases between. CDR3 length: 14 residues. The CDR3 loop reads CASSPQLGGDEQFF. CDR3 sequence (DNA): TGTGCCAGCAGCCCGCAATTGGGTGGGGATGAGCAGTTCTTC.

This clonotype was picked up many times. The rearrangement uses TRBV7-2 and TRBJ2-3; 13 bases line up with TRBD2. Losses at the gene ends were 5 bases for V and 3 bases for J; bases not matched to a gene: 5. From germline, CDR1 is SGHTA and CDR2 FQGNSA. The CDR3 totals 16 residues. CDR3 DNA: TGTGCCAGCAGCGTCATGACTAGCGGGGGGACAGATACGCAGTATTTT. Protein product: CASSVMTSGGTDTQYF.

This clonotype was seen only a few times. The chain couples TRBV5-1 to TRBJ1-5, with TRBD1 matching 8 bases. CDR1 SGHRS and CDR2 YFSETQ come from the germline V gene. Trimming at V came to 4 bases and at J to 7 bases, leaving 7 bases not matched to a gene. This CDR3 spans 14 amino acids. The CDR3 coding sequence is TGCGCCAGCAGCCCCGGACAGGGATACCAGCCCCAGCATTTT. Amino acid sequence: CASSPGQGYQPQHF.

The table lists this clonotype with a few counts. DNA for the CDR3: TGCAGTGCTAGAGTCTTCCTTTCTGACACCGGGGAGCTGTTTTTT. This gives the protein CSARVFLSDTGELFF. This rearrangement joins TRBV20-1 to TRBJ2-2; no reliable D call. Looked up from germline, CDR1 is DFQATT and CDR2 is SNEGSKA (reference sequence). The CDR3 loop spans 15 amino acids. Trimming pared 1 base from V and 3 bases from J, leaving 12 bases between.